This TCR beta chain was recovered during a study of T cells in Graves' hyperthyroidism and ophthalmopathy. This clonotype was counted ten times or more. The CDR3 consists of 12 residues. Trimming removed 4 bases at V and 8 bases at J, with 12 bases between. Germline V gene data show CDR1 as GTSNPN and CDR2 as SVGIG (reference sequence). The source material, RNA transcripts, was used to amplify TCR beta CDR3 regions. First-round RT-PCR with HTBI primers amplified the TCR CDR3 region. MiXCR, run by TCRdb on the multiplex PCR reads, gives a single entry per CDR3 protein. The data show roughly 400,000 distinct CDR3 sequences, about 14% seen once.

Sequencing was done on a sample of blood. The sequence derives from a man between 45 and 60 years old with Graves' ophthalmopathy. This chain links TRBV30 with TRBJ2-1, with D perhaps matching TRBD1 (6 bases). CDR3 coding DNA: TGTGCCTGGAAACAGGGCGGCGATGAGCAGTTCTTC. Its protein is CAWKQGGDEQFF.